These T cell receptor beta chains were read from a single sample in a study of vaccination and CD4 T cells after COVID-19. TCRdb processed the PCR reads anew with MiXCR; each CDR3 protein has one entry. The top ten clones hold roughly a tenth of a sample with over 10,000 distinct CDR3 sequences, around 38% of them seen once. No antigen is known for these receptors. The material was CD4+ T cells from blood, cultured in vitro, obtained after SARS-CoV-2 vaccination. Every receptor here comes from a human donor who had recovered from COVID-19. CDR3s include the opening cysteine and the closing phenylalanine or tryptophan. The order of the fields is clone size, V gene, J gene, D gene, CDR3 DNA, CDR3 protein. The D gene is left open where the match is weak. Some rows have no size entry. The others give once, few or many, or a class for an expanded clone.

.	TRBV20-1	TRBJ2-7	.	TGCAGTGCTAGTTTAGGGGTTCGGGCCGAGCAGTACTTC	CSASLGVRAEQYF
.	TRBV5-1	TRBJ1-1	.	TGCGCCAGCAGCTTTGGAGGTGGGCACACTGAAGCTTTCTTT	CASSFGGGHTEAFF
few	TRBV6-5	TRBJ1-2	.	TGTGCCAGCAGTTACCGGGGTCTTGGCTACACCTTC	CASSYRGLGYTF
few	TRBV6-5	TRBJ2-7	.	TGTGCCAGCAGTTACCGTGGGGTCAAGGGGGGTTCCTACGAGCAGTACTTC	CASSYRGVKGGSYEQYF
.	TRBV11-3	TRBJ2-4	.	TGTGCCAGCAGCTTTCGTCAGGGAACTGAAAACATTCAGTACTTC	CASSFRQGTENIQYF
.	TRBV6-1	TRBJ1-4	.	TGTGCCAGCGGGGGACAATGGAATGAAAAACTGTTTTTT	CASGGQWNEKLFF
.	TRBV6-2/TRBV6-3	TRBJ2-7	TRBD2	TGTGCCAGCAGTTACTCGTCTAGCGGGGGGCCCAGCCACTTCTACGAGCAGTACTTC	CASSYSSSGGPSHFYEQYF
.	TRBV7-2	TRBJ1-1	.	TGTGCCAGCAGCCGCGCGAACACTGAAGCTTTCTTT	CASSRANTEAFF
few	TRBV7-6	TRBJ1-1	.	TGTGCCAGCAGCTTAATGTGGGCCCCGGGGTCCATGAACACTGAAGCTTTCTTT	CASSLMWAPGSMNTEAFF
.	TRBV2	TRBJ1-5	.	TGTGCCAGCAGTACCCTTTCCGGGTTTAGCAATCAGCCCCAGCATTTT	CASSTLSGFSNQPQHF
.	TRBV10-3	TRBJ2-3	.	TGTGCCATCAGTGAGCCCCCCGCAGATACGCAGTATTTT	CAISEPPADTQYF
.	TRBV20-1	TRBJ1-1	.	TGCAGTGCTAGAGATGTGTCTAGGACTGAAGCTTTCTTT	CSARDVSRTEAFF
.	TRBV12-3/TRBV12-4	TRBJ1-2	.	TGTGCCAGCAGTTTTGGTAGCTATGGCTACACCTTC	CASSFGSYGYTF